This T cell receptor beta chain was sequenced during a study of CD8 T cells in ankylosing spondylitis. Overall study findings and caveats: The study identified a TCR beta motif of under ten highly homologous variants that appeared characteristic of ankylosing spondylitis blood.

Germline-derived CDR1 and CDR2 are SGDLS and YYNGEE. This CDR3 contains 15 residues. The J segment lost 2 bases and the V segment lost 4 bases, leaving 5 bases of the junction unmatched. TCRdb used MiXCR to reprocess the 5' RACE reads, holding one entry per CDR3 protein. The table has under 950,000 distinct CDR3 sequences, roughly 19% seen once. As for this clonotype: The antigen is undetermined.

The sample consisted of blood, either unsorted or a sorted T cell fraction (not recorded which). The chain joins TRBV9 to TRBJ2-3; 9 bases fit TRBD2. This receptor was taken from a male donor with ankylosing spondylitis. DNA of the CDR3: TGTGCCAGCAGCTACGGGACTAGCAACACAGATACGCAGTATTTT. This gives the protein CASSYGTSNTDTQYF.